These 28 T cell receptor beta chains were all obtained from the same sample, sequenced in a study of T cell responses to AZD1222 COVID-19 vaccine. Generated by immunoSEQ multiplex PCR, the TCRdb table keeps only in-frame clones and is missing some. The sample contains some 150,000 clones, about 91% of which appear only once. The sequences come from peripheral blood, collected on day 0 of AZD1222 vaccination. These receptors all come from an adult in good health.

The chain has TRBV2 and TRBJ2-5; D is possibly TRBD2 (6 bases). Germline CDR1 is SNHLY and CDR2 is FYNNEI. The CDR3 is 15 amino acids. V shed 6 bases and J shed 4 bases, with 18 bases lying between them. As DNA, the CDR3 is TGTGCCAGCAGAGCTAGTCTGCGGGGCTTAGAGACCCAGTACTTC. Translation gives CASRASLRGLETQYF.

This clone was observed a single time. The same CDR3 also results from other DNA sequences found in this sample. The V and J genes are TRBV11-2 and TRBJ2-5; no definite D call. Trimming shortened V by 3 bases and J by 2 bases, and 1 base separated the two germline ends. This CDR3 has 11 residues. Germline CDR1 SGHAT, CDR2 FQNNGV. The CDR3 loop is CASSLQETQYF. Here the CDR3 DNA reads TGTGCCAGCAGCTTGCAAGAGACCCAGTACTTC.

J is TRBJ1-2 and V is TRBV5-5, with TRBD1 as a possible D gene (5 bases). The CDR3 has 14 residues. Deletions cut 3 bases from V and 4 bases from J, with 13 bases between. Germline CDR1 and CDR2: SGHKS and YYEKEE (reference sequence). The DNA for the CDR3 is TGTGCCAGCAGCTGGAGTGTGGGGGGCTATGGCTACACCTTC. It encodes CASSWSVGGYGYTF.

The V call is TRBV18, the J call TRBJ2-7; D is unresolved. Germline-derived CDR1 and CDR2 are KGHSH and LQKENI. There are 14 residues in the CDR3. The germline V and J ends were trimmed by 1 base and 2 bases, with 9 bases remaining between them. The CDR3 DNA is TGTGCCAGCTCACCACGGGTACCTCCCTACGAGCAGTACTTC. Its translation is CASSPRVPPYEQYF.

This clone was seen a single time. Written as DNA, the CDR3 is TGCGCCAGCAGCCTCCTAGGTCCATTTGGGGCAGATACGCAGTATTTT. As protein: CASSLLGPFGADTQYF. V gene TRBV5-1 combines with J gene TRBJ2-3; D not certain. Trimming took off 4 bases at V and 4 bases at J, with 19 bases between the two ends. CDR1 SGHRS and CDR2 YFSETQ come from the germline V gene. CDR3 size: 16 residues.

The chain carries TRBV2 and TRBJ2-3; D gene uncertain. This CDR3 is 14 amino acids long. Germline V CDR1 and CDR2: SNHLY, FYNNEI. The V end lost 1 base, the J end lost 6 bases, and 11 bases lay between the germline ends. The DNA for the CDR3 is TGTGCCAGCAGTGAAGGGCCATGGGCCGATACGCAGTATTTT. It yields the protein CASSEGPWADTQYF.

In its sample, this clone was seen once. As DNA, the CDR3 is TGTGCCAGCAGTTTGATGGGGAGGCCGGATCAGCCCCAGCATTTT. Its protein is CASSLMGRPDQPQHF. V is TRBV28 and J is TRBJ1-5, with D unclear. V was pared by 3 bases and J by 5 bases, with 14 bases between. CDR3 length: 15 amino acids. Germline CDR1 is MDHEN and CDR2 is SYDVKM. The variable domain in full, with the rest retrieved from reference TRBV28 and TRBJ1-5, is DVKVTQSSRYLVKRTGEKVFLECVQDMDHENMFWYRQDPGLGLRLIYFSYDVKMKEKGDIPEGYSVSREKKERFSLILESASTNQTSMYLCASSLMGRPDQPQHFGDGTRLSIL.

Here the CDR3 DNA reads TGTGCCAGCAGTTACCAAGGGGGTTCCTATAATTCACCCCTCCACTTT. This codes for CASSYQGGSYNSPLHF. V and J are TRBV6-5 and TRBJ1-6; TRBD1 is a possible D gene (6 bases). The CDR3 has 16 residues. Trimming took off 2 bases at V and 1 base at J, with 9 bases between the two ends. Germline CDR1 is MNHEY and CDR2 is SVGAGI.

The sample holds one count of this clone. The chain couples TRBV6-2 or TRBV6-3 to TRBJ2-1; D is ambiguous. Trimming cost V 3 bases and J 5 bases, with 17 bases left between them. The V gene's germline CDR1 is MNHEY and CDR2 SVGEGT. The CDR3 totals 16 residues. CDR3 region: CASSYPDMILDNEQFF. The CDR3, as DNA: TGTGCCAGCAGTTATCCTGACATGATTCTCGACAATGAGCAGTTCTTC.

The rearrangement links TRBV25-1 to TRBJ2-7; the D call may be TRBD1 or TRBD2 (5 bases each). Trimming cost V 5 bases and J 2 bases, with 13 bases left between them. The germline V gene has CDR1 MGHDK and CDR2 SYGVNS. CDR3 length: 14 amino acids. CDR3 loop: CASSSPGDAYEQYF. CDR3 bases: TGTGCCAGCAGTAGCCCCGGGGACGCCTACGAGCAGTACTTC.

The chain uses TRBV10-3 and TRBJ2-7, with D tentatively TRBD2 (5 bases). The CDR3 length is 11 residues. Germline V CDR1 and CDR2: ENHRY, SYGVKD. Trimming removed 3 bases at V and 12 bases at J, with 12 bases between. CDR3 sequence reads: CAISDRQGRYF. For the CDR3, the DNA is TGTGCCATCAGTGACCGGCAAGGGAGGTACTTC.

The chain is built from TRBV5-4 and TRBJ1-2; 7 nucleotides agree with TRBD1. The germline V gene encodes CDR1 SGHNT and CDR2 YYREEE (reference sequence). V was clipped by 0 bases and J by 8 bases; unmatched bases: 10. The CDR3 is made up of 15 amino acids. The CDR3: CASSLDGRGIGGYTF. The CDR3, as DNA: TGTGCCAGCAGCTTGGATGGCAGGGGGATTGGGGGCTACACCTTC.

The rearrangement uses TRBV24-1 and TRBJ2-5, with unresolved D. Germline values: CDR1 KGHDR, CDR2 SFDVKD. The V and J ends lost 1 base and 9 bases respectively, with 8 bases between them. The CDR3 loop spans 12 amino acids. Here the CDR3 reads CATSDLGRPQYF. DNA of the CDR3: TGTGCCACCAGTGATTTAGGAAGGCCCCAGTACTTC.

This rearrangement joins TRBV19 to TRBJ1-1, with 10 nucleotides matching TRBD1. V dropped 8 bases and J dropped 8; count of bases not matched to a gene: 17. The CDR3 runs to 16 residues. Germline lookup yields CDR1 LNHDA and CDR2 SQIVND (reference sequence). CDR3 sequence: CASLSGTGDLSPEAFF. The CDR3, as DNA: TGTGCCAGTCTATCCGGGACAGGGGACCTCTCACCCGAAGCTTTCTTT.

This sequence joins TRBV30 and TRBJ1-6, with D perhaps TRBD1 (5 bases). Germline V gene data show CDR1 as GTSNPN and CDR2 as SVGIG (reference sequence). V was cut by 2 bases and J by 7 bases, with 9 bases left in between. CDR3 length: 13 amino acids. CDR3: CAWSRGLNSPLHF. The CDR3 DNA sequence: TGTGCCTGGAGTAGGGGATTAAATTCACCCCTCCACTTT.

J is TRBJ2-5 and V is TRBV4-2; 15 bases line up with TRBD2. This CDR3 has 19 amino acids. V lost 3 bases, J lost 1 base, and 9 bases stayed unmatched. From germline, CDR1 is LGHNA and CDR2 YNFKEQ. CDR3 residues: CASSQIRTSGGVLQETQYF. In nucleotides, the CDR3 is TGTGCCAGCAGCCAGATTCGGACTAGCGGGGGGGTTCTCCAAGAGACCCAGTACTTC.

This clone was recorded only once. CDR3 in DNA: TGTGCCAGCAGCCCCGGGACGGAATACGAGCAGTACTTC. This encodes CASSPGTEYEQYF. This chain uses TRBV5-4 with TRBJ2-7, with D possibly called TRBD1 or TRBD2 (5 bases each). Germline assignment: CDR1 SGHNT and CDR2 YYREEE (reference sequence). The CDR3 is 13 residues long. V was clipped by 4 bases and J by 4 bases, with 12 bases between them.

The V and J genes are TRBV3-1 (or the pseudogene TRBV3-2) and TRBJ2-1; D assignment may be TRBD1 or TRBD2 (5 bases each). The length of the CDR3 is 13 residues. From germline, CDR1 is LGHDT and CDR2 YNNKEL (reference sequence). V lost 4 bases, J lost 7 bases, and 11 bases lay in between. CDR3 residues: CASSRGWGNEQFF. Here the CDR3 DNA reads TGTGCCAGCAGCCGAGGTTGGGGGAATGAGCAGTTCTTC.

The CDR3 loop is CASSLGGQGTYGYTF. The DNA of the CDR3 is TGCGCCAGCAGCTTGGGCGGGCAGGGGACCTATGGCTACACCTTC. J is TRBJ1-2 and V is TRBV5-1; TRBD1 might be the D (6 bases). CDR1 SGHRS and CDR2 YFSETQ come from the germline V gene. This CDR3 has 15 residues. V was clipped by 0 bases and J by 4 bases, with 13 bases between them.

The chain recombines TRBV4-2 with TRBJ1-1, with D possibly being TRBD1 (5 bases). The CDR3 sequence is 15 residues long. The germline CDR1 and CDR2 sequences are LGHNA and YNFKEQ. Between the trimmed V and J ends, which lost 0 bases and 11 bases, there was a span of 19 bases. The CDR3 DNA reads TGTGCCAGCAGCCAAGATCTCACAGGTGGTAGAGTGGCTTTCTTT. Translated, it gives CASSQDLTGGRVAFF.

This sequence joins TRBV27 and TRBJ1-5; 7 bases fit TRBD1. Germline CDR1 and CDR2: MNHEY and SMNVEV (reference sequence). Trimming at V came to 6 bases and at J to 4 bases, leaving 6 bases not matched to a gene. The CDR3 has 14 amino acids. The DNA of the CDR3 is TGTGCCAGCAGCTCGGCCAGGGGGAATCAGCCCCAGCATTTT. Encoded protein: CASSSARGNQPQHF.

V gene TRBV20-1 combines with J gene TRBJ2-2; 7 bases agree with TRBD2. CDR3 length equals 14 residues. From germline, CDR1 is DFQATT and CDR2 SNEGSKA (reference sequence). The V and J ends lost 3 bases and 4 bases, in that order; junction bases with no gene match: 5. CDR3 amino acids: CSASGLVATGELFF. In DNA form, the CDR3 reads TGCAGTGCTAGTGGACTAGTAGCCACCGGGGAGCTGTTTTTT.

The chain recombines TRBV3-1 (or the pseudogene TRBV3-2) with TRBJ2-1; no clear D. Germline V gives CDR1 LGHDT, CDR2 YNNKEL (reference sequence). The V gene lost 3 bases and the J gene lost 8 bases, with 8 bases spanning the gap. This CDR3 has 12 amino acids. The CDR3 DNA follows: TGTGCCAGCAGCCAGAGCGCGGATGAGCAGTTCTTC. It specifies CASSQSADEQFF.

The genes are TRBV11-2 and TRBJ1-5, with no clear D. V lost 2 bases and J lost 3, with 5 bases in between. The length of the CDR3 is 13 residues. Germline CDR1 SGHAT, CDR2 FQNNGV. DNA for the CDR3: TGTGCCAGCAGCTTAATTGACAATCAGCCCCAGCATTTT. Protein: CASSLIDNQPQHF.

The chain is built from TRBV5-6 and TRBJ2-5; D not resolved. Trimming removed 1 base from V and 2 bases from J, with 6 bases in between. CDR1 and CDR2 (germline): SGHDT, YYEEEE. CDR3 length: 13 amino acids. CDR3 sequence (DNA): TGTGCCAGCAGCTTGCTAGAACAAGAGACCCAGTACTTC. This encodes CASSLLEQETQYF.

Written as DNA, the CDR3 is TGTGCCACCAGCATTCTAGGGGGTAGGAGCTTCGGTTCCGAGCAGTACTTC. As protein: CATSILGGRSFGSEQYF. This rearrangement joins TRBV15 to TRBJ2-7, with D possibly matching TRBD1 (6 bases). Germline CDR1 and CDR2: LNHNV and YYDKDF (reference sequence). V was clipped by 4 bases and J by 6 bases, with 25 bases between them. This CDR3 is built from 17 residues.

This sequence joins TRBV24-1 and TRBJ1-2, with 7 bases lining up with TRBD1. The CDR3 length is 14 residues. Germline V gene data show CDR1 as KGHDR and CDR2 as SFDVKD. The V gene end was trimmed by 9 bases and the J gene end by 5 bases; junction bases not matched to a gene: 11. Here the CDR3 reads CATPAQGVGYGYTF. The CDR3 DNA is TGTGCCACCCCGGCGCAGGGGGTGGGGTATGGCTACACCTTC.

This chain links TRBV25-1 with TRBJ2-3; the match to TRBD1 covers 10 bases. Trimming took 3 bases from V and 4 from J; bases not matched to a gene: 4. The CDR3 spans 15 residues. Germline V gene lookup returns CDR1 MGHDK and CDR2 SYGVNS. CDR3 protein: CASSDRGQGSDTQYF. The CDR3 DNA reads as TGTGCCAGCAGTGATAGGGGACAGGGGTCAGATACGCAGTATTTT. The full variable domain, its missing parts supplied by reference TRBV25-1 and TRBJ2-3, is EADIYQTPRYLVIGTGKKITLECSQTMGHDKMYWYQQDPGMELHLIHYSYGVNSTEKGDLSSESTVSRIRTEHFPLTLESARPSHTSQYLCASSDRGQGSDTQYFGPGTRLTVL.